This T cell receptor beta chain appears in the sequencing data of a study of CD8+ T cells in alopecia areata. Study context: Treated patients were given 5 to 10 mg oral tofacitinib twice daily.

cDNA reverse transcribed from extracted RNA served as the sequencing template. Only in-frame clones appear in the TCRdb table, and some are missing; sequencing was by immunoSEQ multiplex PCR. Seen here are about 210,000 clones, roughly 40% observed once, and the top ten hold 2% to 3%. As regards this clone: No antigen is known for it.

Described treatment: oral pan-JAK inhibitor, 5-10 mg twice daily. As part of sample collection, lesional scalp punch biopsies and peripheral blood were taken from alopecia areata patients. V was clipped by 3 bases and J by 3 bases; unmatched bases: 7. CDR3 length: 15 residues. Per germline, CDR1 SGHDT and CDR2 YYEEEE. Broader study findings: Normal scalp showed lower clonality than lesional scalp, especially alopecia totalis/universalis. Relative to mice, TCR sharing across patients was less clear, a difference possibly HLA-related.

This TCR came from a human donor with alopecia areata. J is TRBJ2-5 and V is TRBV5-6, with TRBD1 matching 8 bases. The sample consisted of CD4+ T cells sorted from blood, taken at roughly week 36, from a patient treated with tofacitinib. CDR3 sequence (DNA): TGTGCCAGCAGCTGGGGGACAGGTACTGAAGAGACCCAGTACTTC. This sequence encodes CASSWGTGTEETQYF.